The 20 T cell receptor beta chains presented below share a single source sample, sequenced in a study of blood T cells in healthy people across ages. A second PCR of 7 to 11 cycles used a sample-barcoded 5' primer and a J-beta primer mix. TCRdb re-derived calls from the 5' RACE reads in MiXCR, one entry per CDR3 protein. Of approximately 690,000 distinct CDR3 sequences detected, roughly 53% appear once; the ten largest clones hold over 35%. Material for sequencing was blood. Receptor source: a man in his sixties in good health.

This clonotype was observed a few times. J is TRBJ2-6 and V is TRBV5-1; a possible D gene is TRBD2 (7 bases). V was trimmed by 4 bases and J by 1 base, leaving 15 bases between them. The CDR3 extends over 17 amino acids. In germline, CDR1 is SGHRS, CDR2 YFSETQ. This CDR3 reads CASSVEQGGSGANVLTF. Here the CDR3 DNA reads TGCGCCAGCAGCGTTGAACAGGGAGGGTCTGGGGCCAACGTCCTGACTTTC.

V gene TRBV5-5 combines with J gene TRBJ2-5; 11 bases are a match to TRBD1. Germline CDR1 is SGHKS and CDR2 is YYEKEE (reference sequence). The CDR3 covers 16 residues. V lost 1 base and J lost 1; bases outside the gene matches: 3. CDR3 sequence reads: CASSLTDRGLQETQYF. The CDR3 coding sequence is TGTGCCAGCAGCTTGACGGACAGGGGGCTCCAAGAGACCCAGTACTTC.

This chain uses TRBV4-1 with TRBJ2-5, with D possibly matching TRBD2 (7 bases). Judging by the DNA end, TRBJ2-7 fits better; the J call may be wrong. CDR1 MGHRA and CDR2 YSYEKL come from the germline V gene. The CDR3 contains 15 residues. CDR3 region: CASSQDRGGQYEQYF. CDR3 nucleotide sequence: TGCGCCAGCAGCCAAGATCGCGGGGGCCAGTACGAGCAGTACTTC.

The chain uses TRBV5-1 and TRBJ1-1, with TRBD1 identical over 8 bases. This CDR3 has 17 amino acids. The V and J ends lost 0 bases and 0 bases, in that order; junction bases with no gene match: 7. Germline CDR1 SGHRS, CDR2 YFSETQ. As DNA, the CDR3 is TGCGCCAGCAGCTTGGGGACAGGGACCCTCATGAACACTGAAGCTTTCTTT. Its protein is CASSLGTGTLMNTEAFF. The full variable domain, rest sourced from reference TRBV5-1 and TRBJ1-1, is KAGVTQTPRYLIKTRGQQVTLSCSPISGHRSVSWYQQTPGQGLQFLFEYFSETQRNKGNFPGRFSGRQFSNSRSEMNVSTLELGDSALYLCASSLGTGTLMNTEAFFGQGTRLTVV.

In its sample, this clonotype was seen many times. This sequence joins TRBV7-2 and TRBJ2-3, with TRBD1 as a possible D gene (5 bases). CDR1 SGHTA and CDR2 FQGNSA come from the germline V gene. This CDR3 is 17 amino acids long. Trimming shortened V by 4 bases and J by 2 bases, and 19 bases separated the two germline ends. The CDR3 here is CASSSDTLGASTDTQYF. The DNA for the CDR3 is TGTGCCAGCAGCTCCGACACGTTAGGGGCCTCCACAGATACGCAGTATTTT.

The chain is built from TRBV20-1 and TRBJ1-3; a weak D match, TRBD1 (6 bases). This CDR3 has 13 residues. Trimming shortened V by 1 base and J by 3 bases, and 7 bases separated the two germline ends. The germline CDR1 and CDR2 sequences are DFQATT and SNEGSKA (reference sequence). Here the CDR3 reads CSARGGGGNTIYF. The CDR3 nucleotides read TGCAGTGCTAGAGGAGGGGGTGGAAACACCATATATTTT.

The rearrangement links TRBV2 to TRBJ2-4; TRBD2 might be the D (7 bases). CDR1 and CDR2 from the germline V gene are SNHLY and FYNNEI. The ends were cut back, 7 bases at V and 5 bases at J, with 18 bases in the middle. This CDR3 spans 15 amino acids. In DNA, the CDR3 is TGTGCCAGCACCCTCTTGGCGGGGGCACAAAACATTCAGTACTTC. It codes for CASTLLAGAQNIQYF.

The chain links TRBV6-6 to TRBJ2-7; D ambiguous. The assigned J gene may be wrong: the sequence end matches TRBJ2-5 better. Germline values: CDR1 MNHNY, CDR2 SVGAGI (reference sequence). This CDR3 comprises 13 residues. The CDR3 spells CASSRPGRETQYF. CDR3 nucleotide sequence: TGTGCCAGCAGCCGCCCCGGCCGGGAGACCCAGTACTTC.

The chain combines TRBV2 with TRBJ2-6; 7 nucleotides match TRBD1. The CDR3 covers 15 residues. V was pared by 6 bases and J by 4 bases, with 6 bases of the junction left unmatched. Germline V gene lookup returns CDR1 SNHLY and CDR2 FYNNEI. CDR3 loop: CASSATGDGANVLTF. Here the CDR3 DNA reads TGTGCCAGCAGCGCTACAGGGGACGGGGCCAACGTCCTGACTTTC.

V is TRBV5-5 and J is TRBJ1-2, with D perhaps matching TRBD1 (5 bases). Trimming took 1 base from V and 8 from J, leaving 12 bases between them. CDR1 is SGHKS, CDR2 YYEKEE, per germline (reference sequence). The CDR3 has 13 amino acids. The CDR3 region has the DNA TGTGCCAGCAGCTTGACAGGAGCGGGGGGCTACACCTTC. Amino acid sequence: CASSLTGAGGYTF.

The rearrangement links TRBV7-6 to TRBJ2-3; D not resolved. Germline V gene sequence: CDR1 SGHVS, CDR2 FNYEAQ. The CDR3 is 15 residues long. V shed 2 bases and J shed 2 bases, with 11 bases lying between them. The CDR3 nucleotides are TGTGCCAGCAGCTTAACGGGCATGGACACAGATACGCAGTATTTT. Translated: CASSLTGMDTDTQYF.

The chain links TRBV11-2 to TRBJ1-2; D perhaps matches TRBD1 (5 bases). There are 16 residues in the CDR3. From germline, CDR1 is SGHAT and CDR2 FQNNGV. Deletions cut 1 base from V and 4 bases from J, with 16 bases between. This CDR3 reads CASSLGGGTAAYGYTF. CDR3 bases: TGTGCCAGCAGCTTAGGGGGGGGGACGGCAGCCTATGGCTACACCTTC.

This chain uses TRBV2 with TRBJ2-4; D is tentatively TRBD1 or TRBD2 (5 bases each). The closer fit of TRBJ2-7 to the DNA end suggests the J call may be wrong. The CDR3 spans 16 residues. Looked up from germline, CDR1 is SNHLY and CDR2 is FYNNEI. In nucleotides, the CDR3 is TGTGCCAGCAGTGAACCAACGTCGGCAGGGAGATACGAGCAGTACTTC. Translation gives CASSEPTSAGRYEQYF.

This clonotype came up a few times. This rearrangement joins TRBV5-1 to TRBJ1-6, with 10 nucleotides matching TRBD1. Germline V gene data show CDR1 as SGHRS and CDR2 as YFSETQ. The CDR3 covers 16 residues. V shed 4 bases, J shed 3 bases, and the junction held 4 bases outside the gene matches. The CDR3 protein is CASSKDRGDYNSPLHF. The CDR3 region has the DNA TGCGCCAGCAGCAAGGACAGGGGGGACTATAATTCACCCCTCCACTTT.

A single count supports this clonotype. The chain has TRBV6-1 and TRBJ1-6; unclear D gene. The V end lost 7 bases, the J end lost 4 bases, and 14 bases lay between the germline ends. The V gene's germline CDR1 is MNHNS and CDR2 SASEGT. This CDR3 region has 15 residues. CDR3 in amino acids: CASTHNQEYNSPLHF. Written as DNA, the CDR3 is TGTGCCAGCACCCATAATCAGGAGTATAATTCACCCCTCCACTTT.

This clonotype was found a few times. The chain is built from TRBV29-1 and TRBJ1-4, with D uncertain. The CDR3 spans 11 residues. Germline-derived CDR1 and CDR2 are SQVTM and ANQGSEA. Trimming cost V 7 bases and J 1 base, with 4 bases left between them. The CDR3 region is CSGVTNEKLFF. Written as DNA, the CDR3 is TGCAGCGGCGTAACTAATGAAAAACTGTTTTTT.

This clonotype was detected a few times. The chain recombines TRBV12-3 or TRBV12-4 with TRBJ1-1, with D maybe TRBD1 (5 bases). V lost 3 bases, J lost 4 bases, and 12 bases lay in between. CDR3 size: 14 residues. The CDR3 protein is CASSFGGSGTEAFF. DNA of the CDR3: TGTGCCAGCAGTTTTGGGGGTAGTGGCACTGAAGCTTTCTTT.

V usage is TRBV10-3 and J usage is TRBJ2-7, with 7 bases lining up with TRBD2. The V and J ends lost 0 bases and 3 bases, in that order; junction bases with no gene match: 2. The CDR3 has 14 amino acids. CDR1 ENHRY and CDR2 SYGVKD come from the germline V gene. This CDR3 reads CAISESTGGYEQYF. CDR3 in DNA: TGTGCCATCAGTGAGTCGACGGGGGGCTACGAGCAGTACTTC.

This clonotype was found a few times. The chain combines TRBV12-3 or TRBV12-4 with TRBJ2-5; 9 nucleotides align to TRBD1. J was trimmed by 5 bases and V by 6 bases; bases with no gene match: 7. This CDR3 has 14 amino acids. The CDR3 DNA reads as TGTGCCAGCAGACCAACAGGGGGCGCGGAGACCCAGTACTTC. Its protein product is CASRPTGGAETQYF.

The CDR3 sequence is CSATGPDGYTF. The CDR3, as DNA: TGCAGTGCCACCGGGCCGGATGGCTACACCTTC. The chain joins TRBV20-1 to TRBJ1-2; D uncertain. V lost 6 bases, J lost 6 bases, and 11 bases lay in between. CDR1 DFQATT and CDR2 SNEGSKA come from the germline V gene (reference sequence). This CDR3 spans 11 amino acids.